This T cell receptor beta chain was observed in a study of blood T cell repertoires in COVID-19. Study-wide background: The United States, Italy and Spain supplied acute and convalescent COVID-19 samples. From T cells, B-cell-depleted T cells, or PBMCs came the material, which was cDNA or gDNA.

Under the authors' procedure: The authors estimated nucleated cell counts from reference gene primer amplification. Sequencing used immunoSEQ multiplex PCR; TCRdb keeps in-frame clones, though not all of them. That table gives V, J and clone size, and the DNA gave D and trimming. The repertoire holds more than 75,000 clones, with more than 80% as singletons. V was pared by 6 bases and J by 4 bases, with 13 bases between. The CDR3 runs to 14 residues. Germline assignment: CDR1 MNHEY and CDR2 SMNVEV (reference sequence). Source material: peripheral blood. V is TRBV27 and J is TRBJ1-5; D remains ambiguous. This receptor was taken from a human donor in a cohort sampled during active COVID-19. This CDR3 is CASRRPGKNQPQHF. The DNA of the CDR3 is TGTGCCAGCAGAAGACCGGGGAAAAATCAGCCCCAGCATTTT.